A selection of T cell receptor beta chains follows, all from one sample in a study of CXCR3-negative and CXCR3-positive naive CD8 T cells. TCRdb reprocessed the 5' RACE reads, with one entry per CDR3 protein and no DNA. The specimen's table records fewer than 65,000 distinct CDR3 sequences. Sequenced input: naive CXCR3+ CD8+ T cells from blood. Source of these receptors: a human donor in good health. Some clones in this sample may be carry-over from other donors' samples. CDR3s include the opening cysteine and the closing phenylalanine or tryptophan. Each record gives: CDR3 protein, J gene, V gene.

cdr3_aa: CASSSTESSYNSPLHF; j_call: TRBJ1-6; v_call: TRBV7-3
cdr3_aa: CASSLEGRGMGEQFF; j_call: TRBJ2-1; v_call: TRBV11-2
cdr3_aa: CASSLQGVSYEQYF; j_call: TRBJ2-7; v_call: TRBV14
cdr3_aa: CASSKPGRVWETQYF; j_call: TRBJ2-5; v_call: TRBV21-1
cdr3_aa: CASSLVPDYDYEQYF; j_call: TRBJ2-7; v_call: TRBV7-9
cdr3_aa: CASSQDTGNTEAFF; j_call: TRBJ1-1; v_call: TRBV4-2
cdr3_aa: CASSYSTGGTYEQYF; j_call: TRBJ2-7; v_call: TRBV6-6
cdr3_aa: CASSLSQNTEAFF; j_call: TRBJ1-1; v_call: TRBV7-3
cdr3_aa: CASSRRGDGTNYGYTF; j_call: TRBJ1-2; v_call: TRBV7-9
cdr3_aa: CSARDFGTSGFYEQYF; j_call: TRBJ2-7; v_call: TRBV20-1
cdr3_aa: CASSFYMTSGDTYNEQFF; j_call: TRBJ2-1; v_call: TRBV5-1
cdr3_aa: CASSRATVLTGELFF; j_call: TRBJ2-2; v_call: TRBV4-3
cdr3_aa: CASRPGGGTEAFF; j_call: TRBJ1-1; v_call: TRBV28
cdr3_aa: CASRFLRRSRMTELPQHF; j_call: TRBJ1-5; v_call: TRBV2
cdr3_aa: CSVFGQGGNTGELFF; j_call: TRBJ2-2; v_call: TRBV29-1
cdr3_aa: CASSLRQGTYNEQFF; j_call: TRBJ2-1; v_call: TRBV5-1
cdr3_aa: CATSTSGTVDNQETQYF; j_call: TRBJ2-5; v_call: TRBV15
cdr3_aa: CASSAPSGGGPTQYF; j_call: TRBJ2-5; v_call: TRBV11-2
cdr3_aa: CASSAEGGLGELFF; j_call: TRBJ2-2; v_call: TRBV9
cdr3_aa: CASSQEGLAGIDEQFF; j_call: TRBJ2-1; v_call: TRBV4-1